This is a list of T cell receptor beta chains from one sample in a study of CD8 T cells in Susac syndrome. TCRdb re-called the immunoSEQ multiplex PCR reads through MiXCR, storing one row per CDR3 protein. The data hold some 180,000 distinct CDR3 sequences, with less than 95% observed a single time. The source material was CD4+ T cells from PBMCs. The receptors stem from a human donor in good health. CDR3s include the opening cysteine and the closing phenylalanine or tryptophan. A D gene is named only where the DNA matches it firmly.

D	V	J	DNA	CDR3
TRBD2	TRBV20-1	TRBJ2-7	TGCAGTGCCGGCGGGACTAGCGGAAATTCCTACGAGCAGTACTTC	CSAGGTSGNSYEQYF
TRBD1	TRBV7-2	TRBJ2-3	TGTGCCAGCAGCTTCGACAGGGGTTACACAGATACGCAGTATTTT	CASSFDRGYTDTQYF
TRBD2	TRBV15	TRBJ2-1	TGTGCCACCAGCAGATCAACGATGAGGACTAGCGGGAGGAATGAGCAGTTCTTC	CATSRSTMRTSGRNEQFF
TRBD1	TRBV20-1	TRBJ2-7	TGCAGTGCCTTTCGGCCGGGGACAGCCACCTACGAGCAGTACTTC	CSAFRPGTATYEQYF
NA	TRBV7-2	TRBJ1-5	TGTGCCAGCAGCGCCCGGGACGGATACAGACCCCAGCATTTT	CASSARDGYRPQHF
TRBD2	TRBV3-1	TRBJ2-1	TGTGCCAGCAGCCACCTCAGAGCGGGAGACTGGAATGAGCAGTTCTTC	CASSHLRAGDWNEQFF
NA	TRBV20-1	TRBJ2-5	TGCAGTTGGGCAAACATTGGAGAGACCCAGTACTTC	CSWANIGETQYF
NA	TRBV30	TRBJ1-5	TGTGCCTGGAGTTTGGCAGTTAGCAATCAGCCCCAGCATTTT	CAWSLAVSNQPQHF
NA	TRBV7-2	TRBJ2-6	TGTGCCAGCAGCATTCGGGACTCTGGGGCCAACGTCCTGACTTTC	CASSIRDSGANVLTF
NA	TRBV4-1	TRBJ2-7	TGCGCCAGCAGCCAAGCGGCGACAGGCCGGCACTCCTACGAGCAGTACTTC	CASSQAATGRHSYEQYF
TRBD1	TRBV7-2	TRBJ2-4	TGTGCCAGCAGCTTATCCCCGGGACAGGGGGGGAGTGACATTCAGTACTTC	CASSLSPGQGGSDIQYF
TRBD2	TRBV24-1	TRBJ2-3	TGTGCCACCAGCGATATAGCGGGGAGAACAGATACGCAGTATTTT	CATSDIAGRTDTQYF
NA	TRBV7-9	TRBJ2-5	TGTGCCAGCAACGAGGAGGAGGGGTGGGAGACCCAGTACTTC	CASNEEEGWETQYF
NA	TRBV5-4	TRBJ2-1	TGTGCCAGCAGCCATAGCTCCTACAATGAGCAGTTCTTC	CASSHSSYNEQFF
TRBD2	TRBV2	TRBJ2-1	TGTGCCAGCAGTGACCGACTAGCGGGATCGAGCGATGAGCAGTTCTTC	CASSDRLAGSSDEQFF
TRBD2	TRBV14	TRBJ2-1	TGTGCCAGCAGCCGCCAGCCCCCTCTAGCGGGAGTCGGCAATGAGCAGTTCTTC	CASSRQPPLAGVGNEQFF
NA	TRBV6-6	TRBJ2-7	TGTGCCAGCAGACGAGATTACGAGCAGTACTTC	CASRRDYEQYF
NA	TRBV7-8	TRBJ2-3	TGTGCCAGCAGCTCATTCTCTGGGGCAGATACGCAGTATTTT	CASSSFSGADTQYF
NA	TRBV29-1	TRBJ2-7	TGCAGCGTTGAGGGGGGATCCGGCTACGAGCAGTACTTC	CSVEGGSGYEQYF
NA	TRBV30	TRBJ2-7	TGTGCCTGGAGTGTCGGGGGGCCTCTGGACGAGCAGTACTTC	CAWSVGGPLDEQYF
NA	TRBV6-6	TRBJ2-4	TGTGCCAGCAGTTACGGGACACTTGAAAACATTCAGTACTTC	CASSYGTLENIQYF
TRBD1	TRBV28	TRBJ1-2	TGTGCCAGCAGGCGAACCACAGGGGCCCATGGCTACACCTTC	CASRRTTGAHGYTF
NA	TRBV5-4	TRBJ1-5	TGTGCCAGCAGCCAAGATCCGGGGGGAAATCAGCCCCAGCATTTT	CASSQDPGGNQPQHF
TRBD2	TRBV20-1	TRBJ2-7	TGCAGTGCTAGGCTTAGCGGGAGAGTCTACGAGCAGTACTTC	CSARLSGRVYEQYF